This T cell receptor beta chain was captured in a study of OX40 agonist ivuxolimab in advanced cancers. Study summary: Three partial responders included one hepatocellular carcinoma patient and two cutaneous melanoma patients.

Findings of the study overall: CD4+ and CD8+ blood T cells expanded clonally by week 6 at 0.1 to 3.0 mg/kg.

Turning to this clone: The antigen remains unidentified. At one end the junction does not follow the germline gene, possibly because of a read error.

This CDR3 has 15 amino acids. The germline V gene has CDR1 SSHAT and CDR2 FNYEAQ (reference sequence). The table came from immunoSEQ multiplex PCR; TCRdb's copy has only in-frame clones and leaves some out. The sample holds approximately 91,000 clones, around 87% seen once. The sequence derives from an adult with an advanced solid tumor such as melanoma, head and neck, liver or kidney cancer. Sequenced material: CD4+ or CD8+ T cells sorted from blood, taken in a trial of the OX40 agonist ivuxolimab. The genes are TRBV7-7 and TRBJ2-2, with D perhaps TRBD2 (7 bases). This CDR3 is CASSDKRGGTGELFF. DNA for the CDR3: TGTGCTAGCAGCGACAAAAGGGGGGGCACCGGGGAGCTGTTTTTT. The full variable domain, rest sourced from reference TRBV7-7 and TRBJ2-2, is GAGVSQSPRYKVTKRGQDVTLRCDPISSHATLYWYQQALGQGPEFLTYFNYEAQPDKSGLPSDRFSAERPEGSISTLTIQRTEQRDSAMYRCASSDKRGGTGELFFGEGSRLTVL.